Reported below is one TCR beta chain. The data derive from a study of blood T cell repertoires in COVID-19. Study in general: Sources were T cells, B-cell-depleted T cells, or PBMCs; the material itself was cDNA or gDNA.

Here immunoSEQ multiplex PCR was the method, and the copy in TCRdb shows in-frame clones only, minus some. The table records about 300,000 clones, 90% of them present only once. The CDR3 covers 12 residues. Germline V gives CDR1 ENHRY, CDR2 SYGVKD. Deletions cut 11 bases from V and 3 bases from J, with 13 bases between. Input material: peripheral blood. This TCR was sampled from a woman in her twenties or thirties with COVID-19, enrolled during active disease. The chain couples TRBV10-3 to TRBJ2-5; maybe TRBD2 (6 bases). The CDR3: CAVRTGEETQYF. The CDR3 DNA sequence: TGTGCCGTCCGTACGGGGGAAGAGACCCAGTACTTC.